A selection of T cell receptor beta chains follows, all from one sample in a study of CD4 T cells in relation to SARS-CoV-2 and coronaviruses. Data came from immunoSEQ multiplex PCR; TCRdb stores just in-frame clones and leaves some out. This repertoire shows 35,000 to 40,000 clones, 88% found once; its top ten account for approximately 8.8%. Sequencing was performed on memory CD4+ T cells from PBMCs. The origin of the receptors is an adult with COVID-19. Each CDR3 is given with its conserved first and last residue.

CDR3 protein	J gene	V gene
CSASFRARIAYEQYF	TRBJ2-7	TRBV20-1
CASSLGSSNQPQHF	TRBJ1-5	TRBV27
CASRGFGGATEAFF	TRBJ1-1	TRBV6-5
CASSQEEGRADTQYF	TRBJ2-3	TRBV4-2
CASSLVGGGTYEQYF	TRBJ2-7	TRBV5-5
CASSLAGFGYTF	TRBJ1-2	TRBV11-2
CASSQRGQPQHF	TRBJ1-5	TRBV23-1
CASSFGGPLGEPQHF	TRBJ1-5	TRBV5-8
CASSLSDGATDTQYF	TRBJ2-3	TRBV7-6
CASSMRQGIWDNAEAFF	TRBJ1-1	TRBV5-1
CASSSGRGAASYEQYF	TRBJ2-7	TRBV5-1
CASSWLRGDGELFF	TRBJ2-2	TRBV27
CATSRAPAFYYEQYF	TRBJ2-7	TRBV15
CASRQGTSGDTQYF	TRBJ2-3	TRBV3-1/TRBV3-2
CASSALTSGDTDTQYF	TRBJ2-3	TRBV5-6
CASSQNYRANYGYTF	TRBJ1-2	TRBV3-1/TRBV3-2
CAIRSGGAYEQYF	TRBJ2-7	TRBV10-2
CASSADRIGTTYEQYF	TRBJ2-7	TRBV2
CASSTSGGDTEAFF	TRBJ1-1	TRBV19
CASSPGGSYEQYF	TRBJ2-7	TRBV7-9
CASTYSRGRYSEAFF	TRBJ1-1	TRBV28
CASSYSTGAFYGYTF	TRBJ1-2	TRBV6-5
CASSQLTAGNTIYF	TRBJ1-3	TRBV16
CASSRAGGSTDTQYF	TRBJ2-3	TRBV7-3
CASSHVGASGANVLTF	TRBJ2-6	TRBV18
CASSATGGGGNTIYF	TRBJ1-3	TRBV7-3
CASSLGGEVYEQYF	TRBJ2-7	TRBV11-2
CASSYGRGLAFF	TRBJ1-1	TRBV6-5